Following are 5 T cell receptor beta chains from one sample sequenced in a study of T cells in localized non-small cell lung cancer. Repertoires were generated with immunoSEQ multiplex PCR, while TCRdb's copy carries only in-frame clones and drops some. The sample yields under 65,000 clones, approximately 90% seen once. The sample was peripheral blood, taken before any cancer treatment. The receptors were gathered from a man between 40 and 70 years old with stage I squamous cell lung carcinoma.

This clone was observed a single time. The rearrangement links TRBV15 to TRBJ1-1; no reliable D call. The length of the CDR3 is 12 residues. Germline V gene sequence: CDR1 LNHNV, CDR2 YYDKDF (reference sequence). The V and J ends lost 2 bases and 11 bases respectively, with 12 bases between them. The CDR3 DNA is TGTGCCACCAGCAGACCCCCGACCTTGGCTTTCTTT. Encoded protein: CATSRPPTLAFF.

In this sample, this clone turned up a few times. J is TRBJ1-5 and V is TRBV30; D is ambiguous. CDR3 length equals 13 residues. Trimming stripped 2 bases from V and 5 bases from J, with 10 bases between. Germline loops: CDR1 GTSNPN, CDR2 SVGIG (reference sequence). CDR3 sequence reads: CAWSPHRYQPQHF. In nucleotides, the CDR3 is TGTGCCTGGAGTCCCCATCGCTATCAGCCCCAGCATTTT.

This chain connects TRBV6-1 to TRBJ1-5; weak D call: TRBD1 (6 bases). Trimming left V 7 bases short and J 0 bases short, with 13 bases between. Germline V gives CDR1 MNHNS, CDR2 SASEGT. CDR3 length: 15 amino acids. The CDR3 here is CASIMDRVSNQPQHF. The CDR3 DNA reads as TGTGCCAGCATCATGGACAGAGTTAGCAATCAGCCCCAGCATTTT.

This clone was seen a single time. The chain links TRBV7-3 to TRBJ2-1, with 13 positions matching TRBD2. Germline loops: CDR1 SGHTA, CDR2 FQGTGA. J gave up 6 bases and V 5 bases, and 10 bases lay outside the gene matches. The CDR3 spans 17 residues. The DNA for the CDR3 is TGTGCCAGCAGCCCATTATCACTAGCGGGAGGGCTCAATGAGCAGTTCTTC. It encodes CASSPLSLAGGLNEQFF.

This clone appeared a single time. This sequence joins TRBV30 and TRBJ1-4; 8 positions agree with TRBD1. Germline values: CDR1 GTSNPN, CDR2 SVGIG (reference sequence). The CDR3 is 15 amino acids. With 4 bases clipped from V and 6 bases from J, the junction kept 10 bases outside the gene matches. CDR3: CAWMGQVARYEKLFF. The CDR3 nucleotides read TGTGCCTGGATGGGACAGGTGGCGCGCTATGAAAAACTGTTTTTT.